This T cell receptor (beta chain) was observed in a study of blood T cell repertoires in COVID-19. The CDR3 runs to 18 residues. Germline V CDR1 and CDR2: SGHAT, FQNNGV. V shed 1 base, J shed 0 bases, and the junction held 7 bases outside the gene matches. Sequenced by immunoSEQ multiplex PCR; TCRdb stores in-frame clones only, minus some. The sample has 300,000 or so clones; 89% are singletons. The TCR comes from a young man who had recovered from COVID-19. The sequenced sample consisted of peripheral blood. The V gene is TRBV11-2, the J gene TRBJ2-7; 12 nucleotides agree with TRBD2. The CDR3 reads CASSLGASGGGISYEQYF. The CDR3 region has the DNA TGTGCCAGCAGCTTAGGGGCTAGCGGGGGGGGAATCTCCTACGAGCAGTACTTC. The complete variable domain, with remaining parts taken from reference TRBV11-2 and TRBJ2-7, reads EAGVAQSPRYKIIEKRQSVAFWCNPISGHATLYWYQQILGQGPKLLIQFQNNGVVDDSQLPKDRFSAERLKGVDSTLKIQPAKLEDSAVYLCASSLGASGGGISYEQYFGPGTRLTVT.